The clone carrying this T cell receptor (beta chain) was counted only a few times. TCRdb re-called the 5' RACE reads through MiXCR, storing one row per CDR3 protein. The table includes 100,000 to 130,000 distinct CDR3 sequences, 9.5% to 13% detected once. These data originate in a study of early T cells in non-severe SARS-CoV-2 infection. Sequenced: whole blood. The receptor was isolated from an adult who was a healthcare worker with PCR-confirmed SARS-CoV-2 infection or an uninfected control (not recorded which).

The CDR3 is CASSPDRGPSGNSPLHF. CDR3 DNA sequence: TGTGCCAGCAGCCCGGACAGGGGGCCGAGCGGTAATTCACCCCTCCACTTT. The chain links TRBV7-2 to TRBJ1-6; 11 bases map to TRBD1. This CDR3 region has 17 residues. CDR1 is SGHTA and CDR2 is FQGNSA in the germline V gene. J lost 6 bases, V lost 5 bases, and 9 bases had no gene match.